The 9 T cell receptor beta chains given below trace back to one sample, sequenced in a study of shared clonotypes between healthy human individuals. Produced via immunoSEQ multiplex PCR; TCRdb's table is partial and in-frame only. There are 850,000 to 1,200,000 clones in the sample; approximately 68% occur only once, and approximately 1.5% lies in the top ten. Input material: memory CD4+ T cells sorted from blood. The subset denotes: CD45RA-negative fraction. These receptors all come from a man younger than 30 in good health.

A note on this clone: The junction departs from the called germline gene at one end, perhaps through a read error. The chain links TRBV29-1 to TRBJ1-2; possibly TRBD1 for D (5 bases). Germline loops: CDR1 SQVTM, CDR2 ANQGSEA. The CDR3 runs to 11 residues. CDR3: CGGLVNYGYTF. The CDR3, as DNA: TGTGGGGGGTTGGTTAACTATGGCTACACCTTC.

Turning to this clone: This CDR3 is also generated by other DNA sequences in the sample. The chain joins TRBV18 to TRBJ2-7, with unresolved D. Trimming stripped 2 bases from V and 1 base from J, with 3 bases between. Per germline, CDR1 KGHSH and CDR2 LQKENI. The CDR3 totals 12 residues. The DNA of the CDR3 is TGTGCCAGCTCACCATCTTCCTACGAGCAGTACTTC. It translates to CASSPSSYEQYF.

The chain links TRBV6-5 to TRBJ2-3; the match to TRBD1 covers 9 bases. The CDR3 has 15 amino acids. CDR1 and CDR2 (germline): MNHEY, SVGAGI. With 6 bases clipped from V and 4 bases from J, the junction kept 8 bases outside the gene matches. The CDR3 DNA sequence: TGTGCCAGCAGGAAACAGGGGGCAGGGTCAGATACGCAGTATTTT. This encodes CASRKQGAGSDTQYF.

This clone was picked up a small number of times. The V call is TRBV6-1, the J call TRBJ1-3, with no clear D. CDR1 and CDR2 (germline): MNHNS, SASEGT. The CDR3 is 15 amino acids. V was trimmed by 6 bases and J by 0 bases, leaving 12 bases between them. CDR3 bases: TGTGCCAGCAGCTTGGGAGGGCTCTCTGGAAACACCATATATTTT. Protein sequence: CASSLGGLSGNTIYF.

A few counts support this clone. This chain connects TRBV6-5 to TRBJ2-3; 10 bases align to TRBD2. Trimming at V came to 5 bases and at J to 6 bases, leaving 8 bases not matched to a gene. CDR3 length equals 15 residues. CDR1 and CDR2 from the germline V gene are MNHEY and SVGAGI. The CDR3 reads CASSNRAGGLDTQYF. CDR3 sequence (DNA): TGTGCCAGCAGTAACCGAGCGGGAGGGCTGGATACGCAGTATTTT.

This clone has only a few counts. The DNA of the CDR3 is TGTGCCAGCAGTTACTCGGAGAGGGAAAATGAAAAACTGTTTTTT. Its translation is CASSYSERENEKLFF. The gene calls are TRBV6-5 and TRBJ1-4; no clear D. V gave up 0 bases and J gave up 5 bases, with 10 bases separating them. The CDR3 covers 15 residues. Germline V gene data show CDR1 as MNHEY and CDR2 as SVGAGI.

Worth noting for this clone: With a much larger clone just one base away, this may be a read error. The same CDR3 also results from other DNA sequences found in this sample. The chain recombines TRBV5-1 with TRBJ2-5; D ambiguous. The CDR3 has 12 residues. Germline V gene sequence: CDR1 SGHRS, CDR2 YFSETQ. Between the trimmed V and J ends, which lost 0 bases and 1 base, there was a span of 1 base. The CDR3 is CASSLGQETQYF. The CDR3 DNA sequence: TGCGCCAGCAGCTTGGGCCAAGAGACCCAGTACTTC.

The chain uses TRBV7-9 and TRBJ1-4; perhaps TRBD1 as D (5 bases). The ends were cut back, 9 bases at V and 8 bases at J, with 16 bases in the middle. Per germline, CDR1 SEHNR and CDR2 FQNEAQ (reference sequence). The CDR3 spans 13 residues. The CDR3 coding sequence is TGTGCCAGTTCCGGGGATTGGGGCGAAAAACTGTTTTTT. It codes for CASSGDWGEKLFF. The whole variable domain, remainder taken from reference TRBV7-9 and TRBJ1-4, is DTGVSQNPRHKITKRGQNVTFRCDPISEHNRLYWYRQTLGQGPEFLTYFQNEAQLEKSRLLSDRFSAERPKGSFSTLEIQRTEQGDSAMYLCASSGDWGEKLFFGSGTQLSVL.

In DNA, the CDR3 is TGTGCCAGCAGCTTTGGGACACTTAATGAAAAACTGTTTTTT. It yields the protein CASSFGTLNEKLFF. The chain joins TRBV5-4 to TRBJ1-4; TRBD1 might be the D (6 bases). Trimming shortened V by 2 bases and J by 4 bases, and 9 bases separated the two germline ends. Germline lookup yields CDR1 SGHNT and CDR2 YYREEE (reference sequence). CDR3 length: 14 residues.